A selection of T cell receptor beta chains follows, all from one sample in a study of T cells of healthy individuals. Each CDR3 protein is one row after TCRdb ran MiXCR on the 5' RACE reads. The sample lists some 100,000 distinct CDR3 sequences, 15% to 20% occurring once. The origin of the receptors is a human donor in good health. The CDR3 runs from the conserved cysteine through the conserved F or W. D genes are given only for firm matches. Clone size is not always given. Where it is, it says once, few, many or a class for expanded clones.

v_gene,d_gene,j_gene,abundance,CDR3aa,CDR3nt
TRBV5-1,-,TRBJ2-5,-,CASSLETGRGETQYF,TGCGCCAGCAGCTTGGAGACAGGCCGGGGGGAGACCCAGTACTTC
TRBV10-3,-,TRBJ2-1,few,CAIHAGTREGNEQFF,TGTGCCATCCATGCCGGGACCCGGGAAGGGAATGAGCAGTTCTTC
TRBV28,TRBD2,TRBJ2-7,few,CASSPIAGAVREQYF,TGTGCCAGCAGTCCAATAGCGGGAGCGGTTAGAGAGCAGTACTTC
TRBV5-1,TRBD1,TRBJ1-1,few,CASRLGQGSTEAFF,TGCGCCAGCAGATTGGGACAGGGGAGCACTGAAGCTTTCTTT
TRBV28,TRBD1,TRBJ2-3,few,CASSQGTGTDTQYF,TGTGCCAGCAGTCAGGGGACAGGCACAGATACGCAGTATTTT
TRBV5-1,-,TRBJ1-2,few,CASSPGQYGNYGYTF,TGCGCCAGCAGCCCTGGACAGTACGGTAACTATGGCTACACCTTC
TRBV7-9,-,TRBJ2-5,-,CASSTGLRETQYF,TGTGCCAGCAGCACGGGGTTACGAGAGACCCAGTACTTC
TRBV2,TRBD1,TRBJ1-2,-,CASRDRGKSGYTF,TGTGCCAGCAGAGACAGGGGGAAGAGTGGCTACACCTTC
TRBV29-1,TRBD1,TRBJ2-1,few,CSVDVTGSSYNEQFF,TGCAGCGTTGATGTGACAGGGAGCTCCTACAATGAGCAGTTCTTC
TRBV6-6,-,TRBJ1-1,few,CASNPPSPGNTEAFF,TGTGCCAGCAATCCACCTTCCCCAGGGAACACTGAAGCTTTCTTT
TRBV28,TRBD1,TRBJ2-6,few,CASRRPGQGQSGANVLTF,TGTGCCAGCAGACGGCCGGGACAGGGGCAATCTGGGGCCAACGTCCTGACTTTC
TRBV12-3/TRBV12-4,-,TRBJ2-1,few,CASSPPGPVGNEQFF,TGTGCCAGCAGTCCCCCGGGCCCCGTGGGGAATGAGCAGTTCTTC
TRBV6-1,-,TRBJ1-3,-,CASSRVGSSGNTIYF,TGTGCCAGCAGTCGAGTGGGTTCCTCTGGAAACACCATATATTTT
TRBV7-9,TRBD1,TRBJ2-3,-,CASSTGQGADTQYF,TGTGCCAGCAGCACTGGACAGGGGGCAGATACGCAGTATTTT
TRBV29-1,-,TRBJ2-3,many,CSDLSTDTQYF,TGCAGCGATTTGAGCACAGATACGCAGTATTTT
TRBV20-1,-,TRBJ1-2,once,CSASTAVNYGYTF,TGCAGTGCTAGCACCGCAGTCAACTATGGCTACACCTTC
TRBV27,TRBD1,TRBJ2-1,-,CASRFDRASHNEQFF,TGTGCCAGCAGATTCGACAGGGCCTCCCACAATGAGCAGTTCTTC
TRBV27,-,TRBJ2-5,-,CASSLSTGQETQYF,TGTGCCAGCAGTTTATCAACGGGCCAAGAGACCCAGTACTTC
TRBV7-8,TRBD1,TRBJ1-5,few,CASSLTGGGGQPQHF,TGTGCCAGCAGCCTCACAGGGGGAGGAGGTCAGCCCCAGCATTTT
TRBV7-2,TRBD2,TRBJ2-1,many,CASSRREVEQFF,TGTGCCAGCAGTCGGCGGGAGGTTGAGCAGTTCTTC
TRBV20-1,TRBD1,TRBJ2-2,few,CSASNRGQTGELFF,TGCAGTGCTAGCAACAGGGGGCAGACCGGGGAGCTGTTTTTT
TRBV7-9,-,TRBJ2-4,-,CASSLSGSHIQYF,TGTGCCAGCAGCTTGTCAGGGTCGCACATTCAGTACTTC
TRBV28,-,TRBJ2-1,-,CASSFDRPGRASEQFF,TGTGCCAGCAGTTTTGACCGGCCGGGGCGTGCAAGTGAGCAGTTCTTC
TRBV15,-,TRBJ1-1,-,CATSRVEAGQAFF,TGTGCCACCAGCAGAGTCGAGGCAGGCCAAGCTTTCTTT
TRBV11-2,TRBD2,TRBJ2-4,-,CASSSRGGLIDIQYF,TGTGCCAGCAGCTCCCGGGGGGGGCTTATAGACATTCAGTACTTC
TRBV6-6,TRBD1,TRBJ2-7,-,CASSYPNRGSYEQYF,TGTGCCAGCAGTTACCCGAACAGGGGGTCCTACGAGCAGTACTTC
TRBV3-1,TRBD2,TRBJ2-7,few,CASSQNSAGGPEQYF,TGTGCCAGCAGCCAAAACTCCGCGGGAGGCCCCGAGCAGTACTTC
TRBV21-1,-,TRBJ2-1,-,CASSKEADVPRNEQFF,TGTGCCAGCAGCAAAGAAGCGGATGTGCCGCGCAATGAGCAGTTCTTC
TRBV12-3/TRBV12-4,TRBD2,TRBJ2-1,once,CASSSQREGRRNEQFF,TGTGCCAGCAGTAGCCAGCGGGAGGGCCGGAGGAATGAGCAGTTCTTC
TRBV6-1,TRBD2,TRBJ2-3,many,CASSPTSGRTDTQYF,TGTGCCAGCAGCCCCACTAGCGGGAGAACAGATACGCAGTATTTT
TRBV18,-,TRBJ2-5,few,CASSPIGSVETQYF,TGTGCCAGCTCACCGATTGGGAGTGTGGAGACCCAGTACTTC
TRBV28,TRBD2,TRBJ2-3,many,CASSLAGGTDTQYF,TGTGCCAGCAGTCTAGCGGGGGGCACAGATACGCAGTATTTT
TRBV5-5,TRBD1,TRBJ1-6,-,CASSSGQGGSPLHF,TGTGCCAGCAGTTCCGGACAGGGTGGTTCACCCCTCCACTTT
TRBV6-2/TRBV6-3,-,TRBJ2-2,many,CASSYASITGELFF,TGTGCCAGCAGTTACGCCAGTATCACCGGGGAGCTGTTTTTT
TRBV7-9,-,TRBJ1-3,once,CASSLVPVSGNTIYF,TGTGCCAGCAGCTTAGTTCCCGTCTCTGGAAACACCATATATTTT
TRBV6-6,TRBD1,TRBJ1-2,-,CASSRDRAYYGYTF,TGTGCCAGCAGTAGGGACAGAGCATATTATGGCTACACCTTC
TRBV11-3,TRBD2,TRBJ2-5,few,CASSQEGTSGRAQPYF,TGTGCCAGCAGCCAAGAAGGGACTAGCGGGAGGGCCCAGCCGTACTTC
TRBV12-3/TRBV12-4,-,TRBJ1-5,few,CASSFLLGSNQPQHF,TGTGCCAGCAGTTTTTTGTTAGGGAGCAATCAGCCCCAGCATTTT
TRBV4-2,-,TRBJ1-4,-,CASSQEPRVSNEKLFF,TGTGCCAGCAGCCAAGAACCGAGGGTGTCTAATGAAAAACTGTTTTTT
TRBV25-1,-,TRBJ1-4,-,CASSESKKNEKLFF,TGTGCCAGCAGTGAATCGAAGAAAAATGAAAAACTGTTTTTT
TRBV9,-,TRBJ1-1,few,CASSVEGRWDTEAFF,TGTGCCAGCAGCGTAGAGGGGAGGTGGGACACTGAAGCTTTCTTT
TRBV20-1,-,TRBJ2-7,-,CSVGSGESYEQYF,TGCAGTGTGGGGAGCGGAGAATCCTACGAGCAGTACTTC
TRBV10-3,TRBD1,TRBJ1-2,many,CAISRPGTGDYGYTF,TGTGCCATCTCTCGTCCCGGGACAGGGGATTATGGCTACACCTTC
TRBV7-9,-,TRBJ2-5,few,CASSPSELPTQYF,TGTGCCAGCAGCCCCTCCGAGCTCCCAACCCAGTACTTC
TRBV5-6,-,TRBJ1-4,many,CASSALATNEKLFF,TGTGCCAGCAGTGCGCTGGCGACTAATGAAAAACTGTTTTTT
TRBV27,TRBD1,TRBJ2-5,few,CASKRQGHQETQYF,TGTGCCAGCAAAAGACAGGGGCATCAAGAGACCCAGTACTTC
TRBV28,-,TRBJ1-6,-,CASSQSWTLHF,TGTGCCAGCAGTCAGTCCTGGACTCTCCACTTT
TRBV5-1,-,TRBJ2-7,-,CASSQTESYEQYF,TGCGCCAGCAGCCAGACAGAATCCTACGAGCAGTACTTC
TRBV2,-,TRBJ2-5,-,CASIPRIQETQYF,TGTGCCAGCATACCTAGGATCCAAGAGACCCAGTACTTC
TRBV4-2,-,TRBJ2-7,-,CASRRTAQGYEQYF,TGTGCCAGCAGAAGGACAGCCCAAGGCTACGAGCAGTACTTC
TRBV29-1,-,TRBJ2-3,few,CSVASPDTQYF,TGCAGCGTTGCATCCCCAGATACGCAGTATTTT
TRBV7-8,TRBD1,TRBJ2-7,-,CASSFPGGYEQYF,TGTGCCAGCAGCTTCCCAGGGGGATACGAGCAGTACTTC
TRBV28,TRBD2,TRBJ2-5,many,CASSLTGGTQYF,TGTGCCAGCAGTTTGACGGGAGGGACCCAGTACTTC
TRBV7-9,TRBD2,TRBJ2-1,-,CASSLGLAGNEQFF,TGTGCCAGCAGCTTAGGACTAGCAGGGAATGAGCAGTTCTTC
TRBV5-1,-,TRBJ1-2,-,CATKAAPTNYGYTF,TGCGCCACTAAGGCGGCTCCCACCAACTATGGCTACACCTTC
TRBV10-3,-,TRBJ1-1,few,CAISRGGGTEAFF,TGTGCCATCAGTCGGGGTGGGGGCACTGAAGCTTTCTTT
TRBV4-2,-,TRBJ2-7,many,CASSQALGTGAYEQYF,TGTGCCAGCAGCCAAGCATTGGGGACGGGAGCCTACGAGCAGTACTTC
TRBV5-1,TRBD2,TRBJ2-1,few,CASSLASGRADWLFF,TGCGCCAGCAGCTTGGCTAGCGGGAGGGCCGACTGGCTGTTCTTC